This T cell receptor (beta chain) was documented in a study of blood T cell repertoires in COVID-19. Study summary: Italy, Spain and the United States were the sources of the convalescent and acute COVID-19 samples. The cDNA or gDNA used as material had been derived from T cells, B-cell-depleted T cells, or PBMCs.

Recruitment covered under 25 US areas and drew participants whose ages spanned roughly 18 to 89 years. Per the original data handling: Estimation of nucleated cell counts relied on the amplification of reference gene primers. Sequencing used immunoSEQ multiplex PCR; TCRdb keeps in-frame clones, though not all of them. The DNA gave D and trimming, while V, J and clone size come from that table. Among approximately 250,000 clones listed, 75% to 90% were seen once. The V end lost 1 base, the J end lost 4 bases, and 4 bases lay between the germline ends. Germline assignment: CDR1 LNHNV and CDR2 YYDKDF (reference sequence). CDR3 size: 12 residues.

Sequencing input: PBMCs or T cells enriched from blood (not recorded which). V and J are TRBV15 and TRBJ1-1; D uncertain. This receptor was taken from a woman aged 30 to 39 with acute COVID-19. Here the CDR3 DNA reads TGTGCCACCAGCAGAGTTAGCACTGAAGCTTTCTTT. This translates into CATSRVSTEAFF.